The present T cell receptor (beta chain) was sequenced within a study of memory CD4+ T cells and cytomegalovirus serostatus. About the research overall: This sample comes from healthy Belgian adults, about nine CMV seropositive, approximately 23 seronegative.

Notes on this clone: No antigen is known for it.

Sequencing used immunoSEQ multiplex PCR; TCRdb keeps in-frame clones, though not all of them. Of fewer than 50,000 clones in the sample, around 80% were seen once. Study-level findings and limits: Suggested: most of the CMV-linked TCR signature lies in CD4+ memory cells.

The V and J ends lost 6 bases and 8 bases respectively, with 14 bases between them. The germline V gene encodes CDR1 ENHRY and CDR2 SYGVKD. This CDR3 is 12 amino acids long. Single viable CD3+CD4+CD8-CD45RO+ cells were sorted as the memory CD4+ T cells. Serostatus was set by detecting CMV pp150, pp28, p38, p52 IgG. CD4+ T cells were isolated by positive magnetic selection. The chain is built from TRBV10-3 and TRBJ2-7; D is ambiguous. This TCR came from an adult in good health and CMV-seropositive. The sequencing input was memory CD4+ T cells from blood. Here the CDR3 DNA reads TGTGCCATCAGGCCCGATATCGGCCAGCAGTACTTC. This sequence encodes CAIRPDIGQQYF.